Listed below are T cell receptor beta chains from one sample, sequenced in a study of blood T cells in healthy people across ages. TCRdb ran MiXCR on the 5' RACE reads and lists one entry per CDR3 protein. The repertoire consists of roughly 900,000 distinct CDR3 sequences, with under 50% occurring once and the leading ten covering around 15%. Sequenced: blood. All receptors derive from a man aged 30-40 years in good health. The CDR3 runs from the conserved cysteine through the conserved F or W. The D gene is left open where the match is weak. Clone size is given for some rows only: seen once, a few or many times, or a class if the clone is expanded.

DNA,CDR3,J,V,D,size
TGCGCCAGCAGCATTGATCCGGGATCGAATACGCAGTATTTT,CASSIDPGSNTQYF,TRBJ2-3,TRBV5-1,-,few
TGTGCCAGCAGCGCCTTTCCGGGGGGGTCTAGCACAGATACGCAGTATTTT,CASSAFPGGSSTDTQYF,TRBJ2-3,TRBV7-8,TRBD2,-
TGCGCCAGCAGCTTGGCTGGGACAGGGACAGATACGCAGTATTTT,CASSLAGTGTDTQYF,TRBJ2-3,TRBV5-1,TRBD1,-
TGTGCCAGCTCCGGAGGTGCGATCTACGAGCAGTACTTC,CASSGGAIYEQYF,TRBJ2-7,TRBV18,-,-
TGTGCCAGCTCACCACGGGGGGACGGCAATCAGCCCCAGCATTTT,CASSPRGDGNQPQHF,TRBJ1-5,TRBV18,-,-
TGCAGCGGGACAGGAGCTTTCTTGAACACTGAAGCTTTCTTT,CSGTGAFLNTEAFF,TRBJ1-1,TRBV29-1,TRBD1,-
TGCAGTGGCCAGGGAGACAATGAGCAGTTCTTC,CSGQGDNEQFF,TRBJ2-1,TRBV20-1,-,-
TGTGCCAGCAGTTTTCAAGATCAGCCCCAGCATTTT,CASSFQDQPQHF,TRBJ1-5,TRBV12-3/TRBV12-4,-,-
TGTGCCAGCAGCTCCGCAGGCAATCAGCCCCAGCATTTT,CASSSAGNQPQHF,TRBJ1-5,TRBV7-9,-,-
TGTGCCAGCAGTTTTGAGTATAAGCAGTACTTC,CASSFEYKQYF,TRBJ2-7,TRBV28,-,-
TGTGCCAGCAGCCAACGGACTAGCGGGGGGAATGAGCAGTTCTTC,CASSQRTSGGNEQFF,TRBJ2-1,TRBV3-1,TRBD2,few
TGCAGCGTTGCTACCGAGACAGCCGAGCTCACCGGGGAGCTGTTTTTT,CSVATETAELTGELFF,TRBJ2-2,TRBV29-1,-,few
TGTGCCAGCAGACCGAACACGGGACAGGGAGATTCACCCCTCCACTTT,CASRPNTGQGDSPLHF,TRBJ1-6,TRBV28,TRBD1,-
TGCGCCAGCAGCCAAGGCATACAGGGATCCTACGAGCAGTACTTC,CASSQGIQGSYEQYF,TRBJ2-7,TRBV4-1,-,-
TGCAGCGTCTCCAACGTGGCAGGGGGCTTGGAGACCCAGTACTTC,CSVSNVAGGLETQYF,TRBJ2-5,TRBV29-1,TRBD1,-
TGTGCCAGCAGCCTCCTGGAATCTAGCACAGATACGCAGTATTTT,CASSLLESSTDTQYF,TRBJ2-3,TRBV16,-,-
TGCGCCAGCAGCCTTGAAGTGTCTCAGCCCCAGCATTTT,CASSLEVSQPQHF,TRBJ1-5,TRBV4-1,-,-
TGTGCCAGCAGCACAGGGATCCACGAGCAGTACTTC,CASSTGIHEQYF,TRBJ2-7,TRBV7-9,-,many
TGTGCCAGCAGTTTTACTACAACGAACACTGAAGCTTTCTTT,CASSFTTTNTEAFF,TRBJ1-1,TRBV6-6,-,-
TGTGCCAGCAGCCTCTCCTCTACCCAGGGCCTCCACTTT,CASSLSSTQGLHF,TRBJ1-6,TRBV7-6,-,-
TGCAGTGCTCCGGCCCCACAGGTACCTCGTCGGGGGCAGTACTTC,CSAPAPQVPRRGQYF,TRBJ2-4,TRBV20-1,-,-
TGTGCCAGCGGACTGGGGCCGGGTATTTATGGCTACACCTTC,CASGLGPGIYGYTF,TRBJ1-2,TRBV12-3/TRBV12-4,-,-
TGTGCCAGCAGCTTGACGGGGGGGCCCAGCACAGATACGCAGTATTTT,CASSLTGGPSTDTQYF,TRBJ2-3,TRBV7-2,TRBD2,-
TGTGCCAGCCAGGGGCCGAACACCGGGGAGCTGTTTTTT,CASQGPNTGELFF,TRBJ2-2,TRBV28,-,-
TGTGCCAGCAGCCAAGGGCGAGGACTCCGGGGCGCAGATACGCAGTATTTT,CASSQGRGLRGADTQYF,TRBJ2-3,TRBV3-1,-,-
TGCAGTGTAAGAGGCGGGGGAATATACAATGAGCAGTTCTTC,CSVRGGGIYNEQFF,TRBJ2-1,TRBV20-1,TRBD2,few
TGTGTCAGCAGCCAAGTGACAGGAGCCTACGAGCAGTACTTC,CVSSQVTGAYEQYF,TRBJ2-7,TRBV3-1,-,-
TGTGCCAGCAGCTTAAACGGGGGGACCTCCTACGAGCAGTACTTC,CASSLNGGTSYEQYF,TRBJ2-7,TRBV7-2,TRBD2,few
TGCGCCAGCAGCCAAGAAATCCCGGGACAGGGTACAAGGGAGCAGTACTTC,CASSQEIPGQGTREQYF,TRBJ2-7,TRBV4-1,TRBD1,few
TGTGCCAGCCGCCGACCCGACAGCCCGGAATACGAGCAGTACTTC,CASRRPDSPEYEQYF,TRBJ2-7,TRBV14,-,-
TGTGCCAGCGGACAGTTCTTACCCTACGAGCAGTACTTC,CASGQFLPYEQYF,TRBJ2-7,TRBV7-2,-,-
TGTGCCAGCAGCGTAGCCGGGACAGGGTTCTCCTACGAGCAGTACTTC,CASSVAGTGFSYEQYF,TRBJ2-7,TRBV7-2,TRBD1,-
TGTGCCAGCAGGGAAGAACCGTACAGAATCAACAATGAGCAGTTCTTC,CASREEPYRINNEQFF,TRBJ2-1,TRBV6-2/TRBV6-3,-,-
TGTGCCAGCACCGACAGTACCTCTATCAACGAGCAGTACTTC,CASTDSTSINEQYF,TRBJ2-7,TRBV6-5,-,few
TGCAGTGCTAGTCGTCAGACAGGGGTGATCAATCAGCCCCAGCATTTT,CSASRQTGVINQPQHF,TRBJ1-5,TRBV20-1,TRBD1,-
TGTGCCAGCAGTCCCACAGGGGCCACGCAGTATTTT,CASSPTGATQYF,TRBJ2-3,TRBV12-3/TRBV12-4,TRBD1,-
TGTGCCAGCAGCCAAGATGGACAGACCCCCTACGAGCAGTACTTC,CASSQDGQTPYEQYF,TRBJ2-7,TRBV3-1,-,-
TGTGCCGCCGGAACCCTCATTGCTGGCTACACCTTC,CAAGTLIAGYTF,TRBJ1-2,TRBV6-1,-,-
TGTGCCATCACCGGCGGGAGCGGATACAATGAGCAGTTCTTC,CAITGGSGYNEQFF,TRBJ2-1,TRBV10-3,TRBD2,-
TGCAGTGCTAGGTCGACAGGGGGGGTCACCGAGCAGTACTTC,CSARSTGGVTEQYF,TRBJ2-7,TRBV20-1,TRBD1,-
TGTGCCAGCAGCAAGACCGGGACAGGGGGATATGGCTACACCTTC,CASSKTGTGGYGYTF,TRBJ1-2,TRBV3-1,TRBD1,-
TGTGCCAGCAGCCCCCTTGGGAGGCGGGATTTCCACGAGCAGTACTTC,CASSPLGRRDFHEQYF,TRBJ2-7,TRBV4-2,-,-
TGCGCCAGCAGCCATGCAGGGATTACCTACGAGCAGTACTTC,CASSHAGITYEQYF,TRBJ2-7,TRBV4-1,-,-
TGTGCCAGCAGTAGGGTTACGGACATTCAGTACTTC,CASSRVTDIQYF,TRBJ2-4,TRBV12-3/TRBV12-4,-,-
TGTGCCAGCAGCTTAGAGGGTCCGGACAGAAATTCACCCCTCCACTTT,CASSLEGPDRNSPLHF,TRBJ1-6,TRBV7-2,-,-
TGTGCCAGCTCCTGGACCACGTGGTCCCAAGAGACCCAGTACTTC,CASSWTTWSQETQYF,TRBJ2-5,TRBV25-1,-,few